The present T cell receptor (beta chain) was sequenced within a study of shared clonotypes between healthy human individuals. This CDR3 has 16 amino acids. Germline V lookup: CDR1 MNHEY, CDR2 SMNVEV (reference sequence). The ends were cut back, 3 bases at V and 2 bases at J, with 13 bases in the middle. TCRdb keeps only in-frame clones here, not all; method: immunoSEQ multiplex PCR. The sample consists of millions of clones, 95% of them appearing once. The specimen was naive CD4+ T cells sorted from blood. The subset: CD45RA+ positively selected. This chain joins TRBV27 and TRBJ2-2; D may correspond to TRBD1 or TRBD2 (5 bases each). This receptor was taken from a man aged 18 to 30 in good health. CDR3: CASSFSSGTNTGELFF. CDR3 sequence (DNA): TGTGCCAGCAGTTTCTCATCCGGGACCAACACCGGGGAGCTGTTTTTT.